This T cell receptor beta chain was captured in a study of T cells in Graves' hyperthyroidism and ophthalmopathy. For the study at large: Once the initial diagnosis was made, peripheral blood was obtained before any treatment.

Germline V CDR1 and CDR2: MGHRA, YSYEKL. Trimming removed 1 base from V and 3 bases from J; junction bases left unmatched: 10. This CDR3 is 19 amino acids long. Lactation, pregnancy, other autoimmune disease or uncontrolled infection excluded patients. This clonotype was observed at least ten times. Its antigen remains unknown. Researchers took RNA transcripts and amplified the TCR beta CDR3 regions from them. The HTBI primer set was used in a first-round RT-PCR of the TCR CDR3. TCRdb analysed the multiplex PCR reads with MiXCR anew, one entry per CDR3 protein. The table has almost 350,000 distinct CDR3 sequences, about a sixth seen once. General study results and limits: Patients with ophthalmopathy were separated from those with stable hyperthyroidism by a 13 V-J model.

The clonotype originates from a middle-aged woman with Graves' ophthalmopathy. Material for sequencing was blood. This chain links TRBV4-1 with TRBJ2-3; TRBD2 matches at 13 bases. CDR3 amino acids: CASSQGPGLAGAGTDTQYF. The CDR3 DNA is TGCGCCAGCAGCCAAGGTCCCGGACTAGCGGGAGCGGGAACAGATACGCAGTATTTT.